The subject of this entry is one T cell receptor beta chain. Ten or more counts support this clonotype. The antigen it binds to is not known. Base quality data are lacking; no much larger clone is found one base away. The data were produced on an Illumina HiSeq 2500. TCR beta libraries were prepared by quantitative 5'-RACE with molecular barcodes. As for the original processing: A new computational method, built on a probabilistic model of VDJ rearrangement, was used to identify disease-linked TCR variants. TCRdb reworked the public reads: Q25 trimming with fastp, MiXCR clone assembly, productive beta chains retained. Rows are unified per CDR3 protein, each entry keeping the most common DNA and genes. The V and J calls reflect TCRdb's pipeline rather than the authors' work. The sample table shows under 400,000 distinct CDR3 sequences, and 11% are seen once. Roughly 9.2% of the sample lies in the top ten.

V loses 4 bases, J loses 5 bases, and the germline ends lie 12 bases apart. The CDR3 sequence holds 13 residues, the cysteine and phenylalanine included. Of the read, only the CDR3 DNA is kept; its 39 bases are in frame from base 1. Via the germline V gene (reference sequence), CDR1 is DFQATT and CDR2 SNEGSKA. This entry belongs to a study of CD8 T cells in ankylosing spondylitis (dated by TCRdb to the late 2010s). About the study as a whole: To find TCR variants linked to disease, the study profiled T cell receptor beta repertoires in ankylosing spondylitis patients and healthy donors. The full study cohort was made up of about 24 ankylosing spondylitis patients and approximately 100 healthy donors. Peripheral blood was sampled, and synovial fluid was also collected from ankylosing spondylitis patients.

Overall study outcomes, separate from this receptor: Some of the motif variants had been reported before in the synovial fluid and blood of reactive arthritis patients, a finding that suggests common disease-initiation mechanisms. Blood from ankylosing spondylitis patients appeared to be characterized by a TCR beta motif composed of roughly eight highly homologous amino acid variants. The disease-linked clones were reported to be significantly enriched in matched synovial fluid samples from ankylosing spondylitis patients. The disease-linked clones had a CD8+ phenotype and were found at relatively low frequencies in peripheral blood.

Sequencing input: blood, either unsorted or a sorted T cell fraction (not recorded which). The rearranged chain carries TRBV20-1 and TRBJ2-1, with the D gene call left open. This sequence was found in a female donor with ankylosing spondylitis or in good health (not recorded which). The bases are TGCAGTGCTACGCTCCCTAATAACAATGAGCAGTTCTTC. Its protein reads: CSATLPNNNEQFF.